One sample yielded the 21 T cell receptor beta chains listed below, sequenced in a study of tumor-infiltrating lymphocytes in primary liver carcinoma. In addition to blood RNA drawn from unsorted whole blood, germline DNA was extracted. TCR beta cDNA came from about 0.45 ug total RNA, primed with a constant-region primer. ARM-PCR was slightly modified, and three nested multiplex PCR rounds with it gave rise to the TCR beta libraries. The study ran its first two PCR rounds for roughly 10 cycles each, using TRBV1-TRBV30 forward primers and a C-beta reverse primer. TCRdb reprocessed the multiplex PCR reads via MiXCR and lists one record per CDR3 protein. The repertoire holds under 200,000 distinct CDR3 sequences, with about 61% as singletons. Sequenced material: peripheral blood. These receptors all stem from a woman aged 55-69 years with primary liver carcinoma and hepatitis B virus infection.

Of note for this clonotype: A much larger clone sits a single nucleotide away, making a read error possible. The final CDR3 position lacks the conserved phenylalanine or tryptophan, pointing to a likely read error. The chain has TRBV5-5 and TRBJ2-5, with D uncertain. This CDR3 comprises 13 residues. V lost 5 bases and J lost 0, with 8 bases in between. Germline CDR1 SGHKS, CDR2 YYEKEE (reference sequence). The DNA for the CDR3 is TGTGCCAGCAGTCGCCCAGACCAAGAGACCCAGTACTTA. It yields the protein CASSRPDQETQYL.

As concerns this clonotype: Possible read error: a much larger clone is one base away. The chain joins TRBV4-1 to TRBJ2-1; 10 bases are a match to TRBD2. CDR1 is MGHRA, CDR2 YSYEKL, per germline. This CDR3 has 16 residues. The CDR3, as DNA: TGCGTCAGCAGCCACCTACTAGCGGGAAAGAACAATGAGCAGTTCTTC. Translated, it gives CVSSHLLAGKNNEQFF.

Comments on this clonotype: One end of the junction fails to match germline, which may point to a read error. The chain combines TRBV11-2 with TRBJ2-2, with a tentative D call TRBD2 (5 bases). This CDR3 is built from 16 residues. Germline V gene data show CDR1 as SGHAT and CDR2 as FQNNGV. DNA for the CDR3: TGTACCAGCAGCTTAGGATGGAGGCGAGACACCGGGGAGCTGTTTTTT. Residues: CTSSLGWRRDTGELFF. Full variable domain (outside the CDR3, taken from reference TRBV11-2 and TRBJ2-2): EAGVAQSPRYKIIEKRQSVAFWCNPISGHATLYWYQQILGQGPKLLIQFQNNGVVDDSQLPKDRFSAERLKGVDSTLKIQPAKLEDSAVYLCTSSLGWRRDTGELFFGEGSRLTVL.

This clonotype was seen repeatedly, ten times or more. The gene calls are TRBV12-3 or TRBV12-4 and TRBJ1-2; 8 bases map to TRBD1. With 8 bases clipped from V and 8 bases from J, the junction kept 4 bases outside the gene matches. The CDR3 totals 11 residues. The chain's CDR3 is CASSRTGGYTF. In DNA, the CDR3 is TGTGCCAGCTCCCGGACAGGGGGCTACACCTTC.

Only one count was recorded for this clonotype. The rearrangement joins TRBV11-2 to TRBJ2-2; 8 nucleotides line up with TRBD2. V was pared by 1 base and J by 10 bases, with 8 bases of the junction left unmatched. Germline lookup yields CDR1 SGHAT and CDR2 FQNNGV. The CDR3 loop spans 15 amino acids. In nucleotides, the CDR3 is TGTGCCAGCAGCTTAGGATTAGCGGGACCCGTGGAGCTGTTTTTT. Protein: CASSLGLAGPVELFF.

This clonotype was counted ten times or more. The chain links TRBV6-1 to TRBJ2-4; TRBD1 aligns across 10 bases. Germline V gene data show CDR1 as MNHNS and CDR2 as SASEGT. V was pared by 8 bases and J by 6 bases, with 19 bases of the junction left unmatched. The CDR3 extends over 18 amino acids. The CDR3 sequence: CASAHVWGDRGARNIQYF. As DNA, the CDR3 is TGTGCCAGCGCCCACGTGTGGGGGGACAGGGGAGCGCGAAACATTCAGTACTTC.

About this clonotype itself: This may come from a read error, since a much larger clone is one base off. V gene TRBV6-1 combines with J gene TRBJ2-1, with TRBD2 matching over 10 bases. The CDR3 is 16 residues long. Trimming took 1 base from V and 6 from J; bases not matched to a gene: 6. CDR1 is MNHNS, CDR2 SASEGT, per germline. The CDR3 here is CASSEVALAGSNEQFF. CDR3 DNA sequence: TGTGCCAGCAGTGAAGTGGCACTAGCGGGAAGCAATGAGCAGTTCTTC.

In its sample, this clonotype was seen many times. V and J are TRBV4-1 and TRBJ2-5; D gene unclear. Germline values: CDR1 MGHRA, CDR2 YSYEKL. The CDR3 contains 15 residues. V shed 3 bases and J shed 0 bases, with 11 bases lying between them. CDR3 sequence reads: CASSHVRRDQETQYF. The CDR3 DNA reads TGCGCCAGCAGCCACGTAAGACGGGACCAAGAGACCCAGTACTTC.

Details on this clonotype: An end of the junction does not agree with germline; a read error may underlie this. This chain uses TRBV29-1 with TRBJ2-1; D is perhaps TRBD2 (6 bases). The CDR3 spans 10 residues. Germline-derived CDR1 and CDR2 are SQVTM and ANQGSEA. The CDR3, as DNA: TGCAGCGTGGGGGACTCTGAGCTGTTCTTC. Translation gives CSVGDSELFF.

Notes on this clonotype: An end of the junction differs from the germline gene, which may be a read error. V and J are TRBV29-1 and TRBJ1-1; TRBD1 might be the D (5 bases). Germline-derived CDR1 and CDR2 are SQVTM and ANQGSEA. There are 12 residues in the CDR3. For the CDR3, the DNA is TGTAACGTTATATTGGGGGACACTGAAGCTTTCTTT. It specifies CNVILGDTEAFF.

The V and J genes are TRBV29-1 and TRBJ2-7, with TRBD2 matching over 14 bases. The length of the CDR3 is 16 residues. CDR1 and CDR2 (germline): SQVTM, ANQGSEA. Trimming at V came to 6 bases and at J to 4 bases, leaving 11 bases not matched to a gene. CDR3 residues: CSVDQGLAGVLYEQYF. CDR3 in DNA: TGCAGCGTGGACCAGGGACTAGCGGGAGTCTTATACGAGCAGTACTTC.

Remarks on this clonotype: A single base separates this from a much larger clone, so it may be a read error. J is TRBJ2-3 and V is TRBV12-3 or TRBV12-4, with D maybe TRBD2 (5 bases). The length of the CDR3 is 14 residues. The CDR3 coding sequence is TGTGCCAGCAGCACCGGGCCTAGCATAGATACGCAGTATTTT. This translates into CASSTGPSIDTQYF.

This clonotype was seen only a few times. This chain joins TRBV5-6 and TRBJ1-1, with 7 bases that match TRBD1. This CDR3 region has 14 residues. CDR1 is SGHDT and CDR2 is YYEEEE in the germline V gene. The ends lost 4 bases at V and 9 bases at J; junction bases unmatched: 12. The CDR3 region is CASSLPKTGNQAFF. CDR3 coding DNA: TGTGCCAGCAGCCTCCCTAAGACAGGGAATCAAGCTTTCTTT.

For this clonotype: Given the absence of the conserved phenylalanine or tryptophan at the CDR3 end, a read error is likely. This sequence joins TRBV11-2 and TRBJ1-2; tentatively, D is TRBD1 (5 bases). This CDR3 has 14 amino acids. Germline CDR1 and CDR2: SGHAT and FQNNGV. The ends were cut back, 2 bases at V and 8 bases at J, with 15 bases in the middle. The CDR3 bases are TGTGCCAGCAGCTTATATCGTGGGGCGAAGGGCTACACCTCC. This sequence encodes CASSLYRGAKGYTS.

This clonotype came up a few times. The J gene is TRBJ2-7, the V gene TRBV2; 10 bases match TRBD2. CDR3 size: 15 residues. Germline loops: CDR1 SNHLY, CDR2 FYNNEI. Losses at the gene ends were 6 bases for V and 1 base for J; bases not matched to a gene: 6. In nucleotides, the CDR3 is TGTGCCAGCAGAATAGGGACTAGCGTGTCCTACGAGCAGTACTTC. Residues: CASRIGTSVSYEQYF.

Notes on this clonotype: Its ends do not fully match the called genes, so a read error is possible. V is TRBV6-6 and J is TRBJ2-5; D may be TRBD1 (5 bases). This CDR3 spans 13 amino acids. Per germline, CDR1 MNHNY and CDR2 SVGAGI (reference sequence). Here the CDR3 DNA reads TGTGCCAGCATTAGGGGCTACCAAGGGACCCAGTACTTC. Its translation is CASIRGYQGTQYF.

The chain is built from TRBV7-8 and TRBJ2-7; D is unclear. Germline V CDR1 and CDR2: SGHVS, FQNEAQ. The CDR3 runs to 14 residues. V was shortened by 5 bases and J by 0 bases, with 11 bases between the two germline ends. CDR3: CASSPRRVSYEQYF. CDR3 bases: TGTGCCAGCAGCCCTCGTCGGGTCTCCTACGAGCAGTACTTC. The full variable domain, in which reference TRBV7-8 and TRBJ2-7 provide the parts outside the CDR3, is GAGVSQSPRYKVAKRGQDVALRCDPISGHVSLFWYQQALGQGPEFLTYFQNEAQLDKSGLPSDRFFAERPEGSVSTLKIQRTQQEDSAVYLCASSPRRVSYEQYFGPGTRLTVT.

The rearrangement uses TRBV13 and TRBJ1-1; 7 bases match TRBD1. After removal of 5 bases from V and 3 bases from J, the junction contained 3 bases not matched to a gene. This CDR3 is 13 amino acids long. Germline lookup yields CDR1 PRHDT and CDR2 FYEKMQ (reference sequence). Written as DNA, the CDR3 is TGTGCCAGCAGCCACGGACAGGACACTGAAGCTTTCTTT. This encodes CASSHGQDTEAFF.

Worth noting for this clonotype: This may be a read error: a much more frequent sequence differs by one nucleotide. The V and J genes are TRBV5-6 and TRBJ2-3; TRBD2 matches at 8 bases. The ends lost 7 bases at V and 4 bases at J; junction bases unmatched: 14. Looked up from germline, CDR1 is SGHDT and CDR2 is YYEEEE. This CDR3 spans 16 amino acids. The chain's CDR3 is CASRSGLAPSADTQYF. In nucleotides, the CDR3 is TGTGCCAGCCGCTCTGGACTAGCCCCGAGCGCAGATACGCAGTATTTT.

Turning to this clonotype: This may be a read error: a much more frequent sequence differs by one nucleotide. The chain is built from TRBV29-1 and TRBJ1-5; D not resolved. Trimming removed 4 bases at V and 1 base at J, with 5 bases between. Germline assignment: CDR1 SQVTM and CDR2 ANQGSEA. There are 12 residues in the CDR3. The CDR3 region is CSVGISNQPQHF. The DNA of the CDR3 is TGCAGCGTTGGGATAAGCAATCAGCCCCAGCATTTT. Full variable domain (remainder filled in from reference TRBV29-1 and TRBJ1-5): SAVISQKPSRDICQRGTSLTIQCQVDSQVTMMFWYRQQPGQSLTLIATANQGSEATYESGFVIDKFPISRPNLTFSTLTVSNMSPEDSSIYLCSVGISNQPQHFGDGTRLSIL.

This clonotype has just one count. Possible read error: a much larger clone is one base away. This chain connects TRBV6-1 to TRBJ2-7, with 8 bases lining up with TRBD1. The CDR3 contains 15 residues. Germline CDR1 MNHNS, CDR2 SASEGT. V lost 2 bases and J lost 4; bases outside the gene matches: 7. CDR3 coding DNA: TGTGCCAGCAGTGAATATGTGACAGGGGTTTACGAGCAGTACTTC. Protein product: CASSEYVTGVYEQYF.